The clone carrying this TCR beta chain occurred a few times. What it binds is unknown. Trimming cost V 3 bases and J 3 bases; bases outside gene matches: 14. This CDR3 is built from 18 residues. CDR1 is SGHTA, CDR2 FQGNSA, per germline. The data stem from a study of T cell repertoires in cytomegalovirus infection. Whole-study results and caveats: The cumulative frequency of public TCR beta families identified carriers of CMV plus the relevant HLA. Ex vivo responses were dominated by HLA-C-restricted CMV-specific TCR beta clonotypes.

TCRdb fed the reads into MiXCR, producing one record per CDR3 protein. The table has 680,000 or so distinct CDR3 sequences, around a third seen once. The gene calls are TRBV7-2 and TRBJ2-3; 8 bases line up with TRBD2. The material sequenced was cultured PBMCs, taken from culture after CMV antigen stimulation. The sequence came from a human donor in good health (CMV status not recorded). Some clones in this sample may be carry-over from other donors' samples. The CDR3 sequence is CASSFRILAGKKTDTQYF. DNA of the CDR3: TGTGCCAGCAGCTTTAGGATTTTAGCGGGGAAGAAGACAGATACGCAGTATTTT. The variable domain in full, completed from reference TRBV7-2 and TRBJ2-3, reads GAGVSQSPSNKVTEKGKDVELRCDPISGHTALYWYRQSLGQGLEFLIYFQGNSAPDKSGLPSDRFSAERTGGSVSTLTIQRTQQEDSAVYLCASSFRILAGKKTDTQYFGPGTRLTVL.